This entry lists 9 T cell receptor beta chains sequenced from one sample in a study of blood T cell repertoires in COVID-19 (dated by TCRdb to 2018 to 2021). Library prep was done by the immunoSEQ multiplex PCR assay. TCRdb stores this immuneACCESS table with in-frame sequences only. Part of the clones is absent; in the studies checked, under half of the shortfall reflects unresolved V genes, and no reason is known for the rest. This sample is represented by about 150,000 clones; 80% to 90% of them were singletons. The ten largest clones take up roughly 2.5% of the sample. What was sequenced was peripheral blood. The receptors derive from a man aged 45 to 65 with active COVID-19.

The J gene is TRBJ2-7, the V gene TRBV6-6; no firm D call. The ends were cut back, 4 bases at V and 5 bases at J, with 3 bases in the middle. The CDR3 has 10 amino acids. Per the germline V gene, CDR1 is MNHNY and CDR2 is SVGAGI (reference sequence). CDR3 DNA sequence: TGTGCCAGCAGTTTAAACGAGCAGTACTTC. It codes for CASSLNEQYF.

The chain combines TRBV19 with TRBJ1-4; no clear D. The CDR3 spans 14 residues. CDR1 LNHDA and CDR2 SQIVND come from the germline V gene (reference sequence). Trimming left V 3 bases short and J 3 bases short, with 8 bases between. The CDR3 is CASSIEGANEKLFF. CDR3 sequence (DNA): TGTGCCAGTAGTATTGAGGGAGCTAATGAAAAACTGTTTTTT.

The J gene is TRBJ2-7, the V gene TRBV5-6; no definite D call. Per the germline V gene, CDR1 is SGHDT and CDR2 is YYEEEE. The CDR3 is made up of 14 amino acids. Trimming removed 4 bases at V and 3 bases at J, with 14 bases between. DNA of the CDR3: TGTGCCAGCAGCACAAAATTATACAGCTACGAGCAGTACTTC. Encoded protein: CASSTKLYSYEQYF.

This chain joins TRBV2 and TRBJ2-5; 7 positions agree with TRBD1. This CDR3 is 13 amino acids long. In germline, CDR1 is SNHLY, CDR2 FYNNEI. V lost 7 bases and J lost 2; bases outside the gene matches: 4. In DNA form, the CDR3 reads TGTGCCAGCACGGGACAGCCTCAAGAGACCCAGTACTTC. Its protein product is CASTGQPQETQYF.

V and J are TRBV7-2 and TRBJ2-7; 8 positions match TRBD1. This CDR3 is built from 15 residues. Looked up from germline, CDR1 is SGHTA and CDR2 is FQGNSA. J gave up 3 bases and V 5 bases, and 9 bases lay outside the gene matches. The CDR3 loop is CASSLPGQGGYEQYF. CDR3 in DNA: TGTGCCAGCAGCCTCCCTGGACAGGGAGGCTACGAGCAGTACTTC.

This clone was counted a single time. The V call is TRBV18, the J call TRBJ2-1; D remains ambiguous. The CDR3 totals 18 residues. Trimming removed 0 bases at V and 2 bases at J, with 17 bases between. Germline loops: CDR1 KGHSH, CDR2 LQKENI. CDR3 nucleotides: TGTGCCAGCTCACCACCTATATATATAACTGCCCCCTACAATGAGCAGTTCTTC. It is translated as CASSPPIYITAPYNEQFF.

Only one count was recorded for this clone. The chain is built from TRBV19 and TRBJ2-4; the match to TRBD1 covers 9 bases. Germline CDR1 LNHDA, CDR2 SQIVND (reference sequence). V lost 6 bases, J lost 3 bases, and 9 bases stayed unmatched. CDR3 length equals 16 residues. DNA of the CDR3: TGTGCCAGTAGGGACAGGGGAGGCTCTGACAAAAACATTCAGTACTTC. Its translation is CASRDRGGSDKNIQYF.

The gene calls are TRBV19 and TRBJ2-2; TRBD1 agrees at 8 bases. Germline values: CDR1 LNHDA, CDR2 SQIVND (reference sequence). The junction had 6 bases not matched to a gene; V was cut back by 4 bases and J by 2 bases. The CDR3 covers 16 residues. DNA of the CDR3: TGTGCCAGTAGTACGCCGGGACAGGACAACACCGGGGAGCTGTTTTTT. It codes for CASSTPGQDNTGELFF.

The J gene is TRBJ1-6, the V gene TRBV6-4; 8 bases are a match to TRBD1. Germline CDR1 MRHNA, CDR2 SNTAGT. The V and J ends lost 5 bases and 6 bases, in that order; junction bases with no gene match: 3. The CDR3 runs to 14 residues. The CDR3 sequence: CASSQDRVNSPLHF. CDR3 in DNA: TGTGCCAGCAGTCAGGACAGGGTTAATTCACCCCTCCACTTT.